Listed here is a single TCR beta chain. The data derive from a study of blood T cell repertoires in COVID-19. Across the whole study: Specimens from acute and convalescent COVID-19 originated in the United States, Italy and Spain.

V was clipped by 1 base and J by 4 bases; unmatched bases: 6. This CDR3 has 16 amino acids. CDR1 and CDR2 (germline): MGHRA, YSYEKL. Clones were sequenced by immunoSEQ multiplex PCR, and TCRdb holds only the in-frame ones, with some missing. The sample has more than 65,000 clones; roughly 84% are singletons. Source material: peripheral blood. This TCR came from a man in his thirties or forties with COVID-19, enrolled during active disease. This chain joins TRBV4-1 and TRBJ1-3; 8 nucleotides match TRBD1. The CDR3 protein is CASSQVDRGAGNTIYF. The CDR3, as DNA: TGCGCCAGCAGCCAAGTCGACAGGGGCGCAGGAAACACCATATATTTT.